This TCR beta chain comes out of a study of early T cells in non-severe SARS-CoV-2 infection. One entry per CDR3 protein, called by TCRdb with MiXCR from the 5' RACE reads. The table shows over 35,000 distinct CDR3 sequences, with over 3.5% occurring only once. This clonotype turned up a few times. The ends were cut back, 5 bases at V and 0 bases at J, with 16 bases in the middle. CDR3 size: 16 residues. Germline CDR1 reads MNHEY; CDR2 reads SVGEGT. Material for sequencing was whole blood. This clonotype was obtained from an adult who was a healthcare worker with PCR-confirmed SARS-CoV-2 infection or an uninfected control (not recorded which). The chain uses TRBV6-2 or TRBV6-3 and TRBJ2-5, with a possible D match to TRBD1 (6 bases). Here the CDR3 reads CASSGYYQGNQETQYF. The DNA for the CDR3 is TGTGCCAGCAGTGGATATTATCAGGGGAACCAAGAGACCCAGTACTTC.